The 31 T cell receptor beta chains below all came from one sample that was sequenced in a study of shared clonotypes between healthy human individuals. The naive CD8 subset, CD45RO-negative cells positively selected for CCR7, excluded terminally differentiated effector memory CD45RA+ cells. This table comes from immunoSEQ multiplex PCR, and its TCRdb copy is limited to in-frame clones, with some not included. The repertoire holds about 2.1 million clones, about 94% seen once, with around 1.7% in the top ten. Material for sequencing was naive CD8+ T cells from PBMCs. The receptors were sampled from a man aged 18 to 29 in good health. Some clones in this sample may be carry-over from other donors' samples.

V and J are TRBV7-8 and TRBJ1-2; D might be TRBD1 (6 bases). Germline V gives CDR1 SGHVS, CDR2 FQNEAQ. V lost 4 bases and J lost 3, with 15 bases in between. CDR3 length equals 15 residues. CDR3 nucleotide sequence: TGTGCCAGCAGCTCCGGGACATACCTTGACTATGGCTACACCTTC. This gives the protein CASSSGTYLDYGYTF.

Only one count was recorded for this clone. This chain connects TRBV7-3 to TRBJ1-1; 9 nucleotides align to TRBD1. J lost 5 bases, V lost 5 bases, and 9 bases had no gene match. The CDR3 is made up of 15 amino acids. Per the germline V gene, CDR1 is SGHTA and CDR2 is FQGTGA. The CDR3 region is CASSVRQGEETEAFF. CDR3 DNA sequence: TGTGCCAGCAGCGTACGACAGGGGGAGGAAACTGAAGCTTTCTTT.

The chain has TRBV19 and TRBJ2-7; D may be TRBD1 (5 bases). Germline CDR1 is LNHDA and CDR2 is SQIVND (reference sequence). The V gene lost 3 bases and the J gene lost 3 bases, with 15 bases spanning the gap. The length of the CDR3 is 15 residues. The CDR3 reads CASSIRASGNYEQYF. CDR3 coding DNA: TGTGCCAGTAGTATCCGAGCTTCAGGGAACTACGAGCAGTACTTC.

The chain recombines TRBV28 with TRBJ1-2; 9 bases align to TRBD1. Germline V gene lookup returns CDR1 MDHEN and CDR2 SYDVKM. The length of the CDR3 is 17 residues. V lost 6 bases, J lost 1 base, and 12 bases stayed unmatched. DNA of the CDR3: TGTGCCAGCAGACGATCCCGGGACAGGGCGATTAACTATGGCTACACCTTC. Its protein product is CASRRSRDRAINYGYTF.

This chain uses TRBV7-8 with TRBJ1-5, with D hard to call. The CDR3 spans 15 residues. V dropped 7 bases and J dropped 5 bases, with 18 bases sitting between them. Germline CDR1 and CDR2: SGHVS and FQNEAQ. This CDR3 reads CASKRDWSKDQPQHF. CDR3 DNA sequence: TGTGCCAGCAAACGGGATTGGTCCAAGGATCAGCCCCAGCATTTT.

The chain recombines TRBV27 with TRBJ1-2; 9 bases fit TRBD1. The germline V gene encodes CDR1 MNHEY and CDR2 SMNVEV (reference sequence). Unmatched junction bases numbered 5, after V lost 2 bases and J lost 4 bases. This CDR3 has 15 residues. CDR3 nucleotide sequence: TGTGCCAGCAGTTTACAGGGACAGGGTGGCTATGGCTACACCTTC. This sequence encodes CASSLQGQGGYGYTF.

The chain is built from TRBV7-6 and TRBJ2-5; D is possibly TRBD1 or TRBD2 (5 bases each). Germline CDR1 SGHVS, CDR2 FNYEAQ. V was pared by 5 bases and J by 3 bases, with 16 bases between. The CDR3 sequence is 15 residues long. CDR3 sequence reads: CASSLPRGREETQYF. CDR3 nucleotides: TGTGCCAGCAGCCTTCCTCGGGGCAGAGAAGAGACCCAGTACTTC.

The chain employs TRBV4-3 and TRBJ2-7; 7 bases align to TRBD2. V lost 4 bases, J lost 3 bases, and 12 bases stayed unmatched. Germline V gene lookup returns CDR1 LGHNA and CDR2 YSLEER. This CDR3 contains 16 residues. CDR3 coding DNA: TGCGCCAGCAGCCCCCTAGCGGAAAATTCTTACTACGAGCAGTACTTC. Translation gives CASSPLAENSYYEQYF.

The J gene is TRBJ2-7, the V gene TRBV27; 7 bases line up with TRBD1. Germline trimming cut 2 bases from V and 2 bases from J; bases unmatched to any gene: 6. The CDR3 runs to 15 residues. Germline V gives CDR1 MNHEY, CDR2 SMNVEV (reference sequence). The CDR3 bases are TGTGCCAGCAGTTTAGTCAGGGGGATTACCTACGAGCAGTACTTC. Its protein is CASSLVRGITYEQYF.

V is TRBV6-5 and J is TRBJ2-1; possible D gene TRBD2, 6 bases. The CDR3 runs to 16 residues. Deletions cut 0 bases from V and 8 bases from J, with 17 bases between. Germline CDR1 and CDR2: MNHEY and SVGAGI. In DNA, the CDR3 is TGTGCCAGCAGTTACTCGTCGGGAGAGACACACCATGAGCAGTTCTTC. The encoded protein is CASSYSSGETHHEQFF.

J is TRBJ2-3 and V is TRBV10-3; D might be TRBD2 (5 bases). Germline assignment: CDR1 ENHRY and CDR2 SYGVKD. V lost 6 bases and J lost 2, with 6 bases in between. The CDR3 is 12 amino acids. CDR3 region: CAIRDSTDTQYF. The CDR3 DNA is TGTGCCATCAGGGACTCCACAGATACGCAGTATTTT.

The CDR3 sequence is CASSLVRGYQETQYF. The CDR3 DNA reads TGTGCCAGCAGTTTAGTCAGGGGGTACCAAGAGACCCAGTACTTC. The rearrangement links TRBV28 to TRBJ2-5; 7 nucleotides agree with TRBD1. J was trimmed by 0 bases and V by 2 bases; bases with no gene match: 3. This CDR3 is built from 15 residues. Germline lookup yields CDR1 MDHEN and CDR2 SYDVKM.

The chain combines TRBV15 with TRBJ2-4, with no clear D. Germline loops: CDR1 LNHNV, CDR2 YYDKDF (reference sequence). Trimming removed 5 bases from V and 8 bases from J, with 19 bases in between. CDR3 length: 15 residues. The CDR3 DNA reads TGTGCCACCAGCCCCCCCGTGGGCAGACTCGACATTCAGTACTTC. Its translation is CATSPPVGRLDIQYF. Drawing the rest from reference TRBV15 and TRBJ2-4, the complete variable domain is DAMVIQNPRYQVTQFGKPVTLSCSQTLNHNVMYWYQQKSSQAPKLLFHYYDKDFNNEADTPDNFQSRRPNTSFCFLDIRSPGLGDTAMYLCATSPPVGRLDIQYFGAGTRLSVL.

The chain combines TRBV7-3 with TRBJ2-1, with TRBD2 identical over 9 bases. In germline, CDR1 is SGHTA, CDR2 FQGTGA. V shed 6 bases, J shed 8 bases, and the junction held 11 bases outside the gene matches. This CDR3 has 15 residues. The CDR3 DNA follows: TGTGCCAGCAGATCCTTGCGGGAGGGCCGTGATGAGCAGTTCTTC. This sequence encodes CASRSLREGRDEQFF.

V usage is TRBV7-9 and J usage is TRBJ2-3; D not resolved. CDR3 length: 14 amino acids. V gave up 1 base and J gave up 0 bases, with 5 bases separating them. Germline lookup yields CDR1 SEHNR and CDR2 FQNEAQ (reference sequence). The CDR3 here is CASSLEQSTDTQYF. The DNA for the CDR3 is TGTGCCAGCAGCTTAGAACAGAGCACAGATACGCAGTATTTT.

The chain carries TRBV29-1 and TRBJ2-1, with D uncertain. Trimming took off 5 bases at V and 1 base at J, with 12 bases between the two ends. Per germline, CDR1 SQVTM and CDR2 ANQGSEA. This CDR3 comprises 14 residues. The CDR3: CSVRKTRSYNEQFF. The CDR3 DNA sequence: TGCAGCGTTCGTAAAACACGTTCCTACAATGAGCAGTTCTTC.

The V and J genes are TRBV9 and TRBJ2-7, with TRBD2 matching 8 bases. Looked up from germline, CDR1 is SGDLS and CDR2 is YYNGEE. Unmatched junction bases numbered 6, after V lost 0 bases and J lost 7 bases. The CDR3 is 14 amino acids. The CDR3 loop is CASSVAGGPREQYF. The DNA for the CDR3 is TGTGCCAGCAGCGTAGCGGGAGGGCCGAGGGAGCAGTACTTC.

The chain links TRBV27 to TRBJ2-7, with a tentative D call TRBD1 (5 bases). The CDR3 is 13 amino acids. Germline loops: CDR1 MNHEY, CDR2 SMNVEV (reference sequence). The V end was cut by 4 bases, the J end by 3 bases, with 10 bases between. CDR3 loop: CASSYAQGYEQYF. The DNA of the CDR3 is TGTGCCAGCAGTTACGCCCAGGGCTACGAGCAGTACTTC.

The chain carries TRBV29-1 and TRBJ2-3; 7 bases fit TRBD2. The V segment lost 0 bases and the J segment 1 base; nucleotides outside the gene matches: 4. The CDR3 runs to 15 residues. Germline-derived CDR1 and CDR2 are SQVTM and ANQGSEA. As DNA, the CDR3 is TGCAGCGTTGAAGAGGGAGGGGTAGGCACAGATACGCAGTATTTT. Protein: CSVEEGGVGTDTQYF.

This chain links TRBV11-1 with TRBJ2-7; D may be TRBD2 (5 bases). Trimming left V 2 bases short and J 4 bases short, with 12 bases between. The CDR3 is made up of 14 amino acids. CDR1 SGHAT and CDR2 FQDESV come from the germline V gene (reference sequence). In nucleotides, the CDR3 is TGTGCCAGCAGCTTATCGCAGCGGTCTTACGAGCAGTACTTC. This sequence encodes CASSLSQRSYEQYF.

This chain joins TRBV28 and TRBJ2-1; D remains ambiguous. The CDR3 extends over 14 amino acids. V was trimmed by 4 bases and J by 1 base, leaving 8 bases between them. CDR1 and CDR2 from the germline V gene are MDHEN and SYDVKM. The CDR3: CASSSWGSYNEQFF. The CDR3 DNA reads TGTGCCAGCAGTTCGTGGGGTTCCTACAATGAGCAGTTCTTC. Drawing the rest from reference TRBV28 and TRBJ2-1, the complete variable domain is DVKVTQSSRYLVKRTGEKVFLECVQDMDHENMFWYRQDPGLGLRLIYFSYDVKMKEKGDIPEGYSVSREKKERFSLILESASTNQTSMYLCASSSWGSYNEQFFGPGTRLTVL.

This clone showed up just once. This chain uses TRBV10-2 with TRBJ2-7; D may correspond to TRBD1 or TRBD2 (5 bases each). This CDR3 spans 11 amino acids. Per germline, CDR1 WSHSY and CDR2 SAAADI. CDR3 coding DNA: TGCTCATCGGGACCGAGCATCGAGCAGTACTTC. Protein sequence: CSSGPSIEQYF.

The rearrangement uses TRBV19 and TRBJ2-3; possibly TRBD1 for D (6 bases). V was trimmed by 0 bases and J by 2 bases, leaving 18 bases between them. The CDR3 has 18 residues. In germline, CDR1 is LNHDA, CDR2 SQIVND (reference sequence). The CDR3 spells CASSIDPRDIRNTDTQYF. The CDR3 DNA sequence: TGTGCCAGTAGTATAGATCCCCGGGACATTCGCAACACAGATACGCAGTATTTT.

The chain carries TRBV28 and TRBJ1-4, with D maybe TRBD1 (5 bases). This CDR3 has 18 amino acids. V was clipped by 3 bases and J by 3 bases, with 20 bases between them. Germline CDR1 is MDHEN and CDR2 is SYDVKM. The CDR3 spells CASSFWTPWNSPNEKLFF. The CDR3 DNA sequence: TGTGCCAGCAGTTTTTGGACACCCTGGAACTCACCTAATGAAAAACTGTTTTTT.

The chain uses TRBV6-5 and TRBJ1-2; no reliable D call. The ends were cut back, 4 bases at V and 8 bases at J, with 14 bases in the middle. The germline gives CDR1 MNHEY, CDR2 SVGAGI. The CDR3 length is 13 residues. CDR3: CASSFTSGQGYTF. Here the CDR3 DNA reads TGTGCCAGCAGTTTTACGTCGGGTCAGGGCTACACCTTC.

This chain uses TRBV29-1 with TRBJ2-7, with 8 nucleotides matching TRBD2. Looked up from germline, CDR1 is SQVTM and CDR2 is ANQGSEA. The CDR3 is made up of 13 amino acids. Trimming at V came to 6 bases and at J to 7 bases, leaving 11 bases not matched to a gene. Written as DNA, the CDR3 is TGCAGCGTCGCCGGGACTAGTTTGAAAGAGCAGTACTTC. Its translation is CSVAGTSLKEQYF.

The chain couples TRBV19 to TRBJ1-1; D unresolved. Germline V gives CDR1 LNHDA, CDR2 SQIVND (reference sequence). V was cut by 10 bases and J by 4 bases, with 19 bases left in between. This CDR3 region has 14 residues. Here the CDR3 reads CATYVFGPLTEAFF. CDR3 coding DNA: TGTGCCACCTACGTTTTCGGGCCCCTCACTGAAGCTTTCTTT.

About this clone itself: Other DNA sequences in this specimen translate into the identical CDR3. The V call is TRBV9, the J call TRBJ2-1; the D is unclear. In germline, CDR1 is SGDLS, CDR2 YYNGEE. V gave up 0 bases and J gave up 7 bases, with 5 bases separating them. CDR3 length: 12 amino acids. In DNA, the CDR3 is TGTGCCAGCAGCGTAGACCCTAATGAGCAGTTCTTC. Translated, it gives CASSVDPNEQFF.

This clone was seen just once. This chain links TRBV9 with TRBJ2-5; TRBD2 matches at 10 bases. Per the germline V gene, CDR1 is SGDLS and CDR2 is YYNGEE. Losses at the gene ends were 4 bases for V and 5 bases for J; bases not matched to a gene: 8. CDR3 size: 15 residues. The CDR3 DNA reads as TGTGCCAGCAGCCCCTCGGTAGCGGGAGGTGAGACCCAGTACTTC. It encodes CASSPSVAGGETQYF.

The chain links TRBV6-1 to TRBJ2-7, with 7 bases matching TRBD1. The CDR3 loop spans 14 amino acids. Per the germline V gene, CDR1 is MNHNS and CDR2 is SASEGT. Unmatched junction bases numbered 8, after V lost 3 bases and J lost 6 bases. CDR3 DNA: TGTGCCAGCAGTGAGTACAGGGGCCTTGGCGAGCAGTACTTC. This translates into CASSEYRGLGEQYF.

About this clone: Other DNA sequences in the sample encode the same CDR3. The chain is built from TRBV5-4 and TRBJ2-1; 7 positions agree with TRBD2. CDR1 and CDR2 (germline): SGHNT, YYREEE (reference sequence). This CDR3 is 15 amino acids long. V lost 2 bases and J lost 3; bases outside the gene matches: 5. The CDR3 sequence: CASSLKREVYNEQFF. The CDR3 DNA sequence: TGTGCCAGCAGCTTAAAGCGGGAAGTCTACAATGAGCAGTTCTTC.